This TCR beta chain was recovered during a study of T cell repertoires in ileal Crohn's disease. Whole-study results and caveats: Compared with non-smokers, active smokers at surgery showed more clonal expansions.

Repertoires were generated with immunoSEQ multiplex PCR, while TCRdb's copy carries only in-frame clones and drops some. The data hold about 15,000 clones, with 83% observed a single time. On this clone itself: Its target is unknown.

The ends lost 6 bases at V and 4 bases at J; junction bases unmatched: 12. Germline CDR1 reads SGHNT; CDR2 reads YYREEE (reference sequence). The CDR3 runs 16 residues. The TCR comes from an adult with Crohn's disease. The chain carries TRBV5-4 and TRBJ2-3; TRBD1 matches at 9 bases. The sequenced material came from ileal tissue. CDR3 residues: CASMDRGGIDADTQYF. CDR3 sequence (DNA): TGTGCCAGCATGGACAGGGGTGGGATCGACGCAGATACGCAGTATTTT.